These 8 T cell receptor beta chains came from one sample sequenced in a study of shared clonotypes between healthy human individuals. Sequencing used immunoSEQ multiplex PCR; TCRdb keeps in-frame clones, though not all of them. The table includes about 1 million clones, around 75% detected once. Specimen: memory CD4+ T cells sorted from blood. Stated subset: CD45RA-negative fraction. The source is a man younger than 35 in good health.

With respect to this clone: Other DNA sequences in this specimen translate into the identical CDR3. The chain links TRBV7-2 to TRBJ2-1, with D unclear. The CDR3 length is 15 residues. The germline V and J ends were trimmed by 1 base and 1 base, with 8 bases remaining between them. CDR1 SGHTA and CDR2 FQGNSA come from the germline V gene. The CDR3 DNA sequence: TGTGCCAGCAGCTTAGGTGCAGGATCCTACAATGAGCAGTTCTTC. Residues: CASSLGAGSYNEQFF.

This clone was seen only once. J is TRBJ1-1 and V is TRBV6-5; D unresolved. The CDR3 consists of 14 residues. V was pared by 10 bases and J by 0 bases, with 15 bases between. Germline V gives CDR1 MNHEY, CDR2 SVGAGI. The CDR3 sequence: CATLMTYLNTEAFF. CDR3 in DNA: TGTGCCACCCTCATGACATATCTGAACACTGAAGCTTTCTTT.

This chain connects TRBV19 to TRBJ1-4; no firm D call. This CDR3 has 12 amino acids. Trimming left V 6 bases short and J 8 bases short, with 10 bases between. Germline V gene lookup returns CDR1 LNHDA and CDR2 SQIVND (reference sequence). CDR3 nucleotides: TGTGCCAGTAGGGTTGGTCGGGAAAAACTGTTTTTT. This codes for CASRVGREKLFF.

The chain uses TRBV5-1 and TRBJ2-1; no clear D gene. The CDR3 spans 18 residues. Germline loops: CDR1 SGHRS, CDR2 YFSETQ. V shed 3 bases and J shed 2 bases, with 21 bases lying between them. The CDR3 DNA reads as TGCGCCAGCAGCTCTGGTACTCGCCCCATAGGGCCCTACAATGAGCAGTTCTTC. Protein sequence: CASSSGTRPIGPYNEQFF.

V gene TRBV11-2 combines with J gene TRBJ1-1; D is ambiguous. The ends were cut back, 3 bases at V and 2 bases at J, with 7 bases in the middle. Germline V gives CDR1 SGHAT, CDR2 FQNNGV. The CDR3 contains 13 residues. In DNA form, the CDR3 reads TGTGCCAGCAGCTTTGAAGTAAACACTGAAGCTTTCTTT. Amino acids: CASSFEVNTEAFF.

The chain has TRBV7-9 and TRBJ1-2, with D possibly being TRBD1 (6 bases). V lost 2 bases and J lost 1, with 11 bases in between. The CDR3 has 15 residues. Germline V lookup: CDR1 SEHNR, CDR2 FQNEAQ (reference sequence). CDR3 DNA sequence: TGTGCCAGCAGCTTAATGGACAGAAATAACTATGGCTACACCTTC. Translation gives CASSLMDRNNYGYTF.

CDR3 protein: CASSTNRQGFFGTGELFF. CDR3 nucleotide sequence: TGTGCCAGTAGTACCAATCGACAGGGTTTTTTTGGCACCGGGGAGCTGTTTTTT. The chain recombines TRBV19 with TRBJ2-2; 7 bases agree with TRBD1. The junction had 15 bases not matched to a gene; V was cut back by 4 bases and J by 4 bases. Germline lookup yields CDR1 LNHDA and CDR2 SQIVND (reference sequence). The CDR3 is 18 residues long.

This clone occurred a few times. J is TRBJ1-1 and V is TRBV6-1, with D uncertain. V lost 0 bases to trimming and J lost 0 bases, with 5 bases between them. CDR1 is MNHNS, CDR2 SASEGT, per germline. This CDR3 is 14 amino acids long. CDR3 nucleotides: TGTGCCAGCAGTGAAGCGGGAGTGAACACTGAAGCTTTCTTT. Translating it yields CASSEAGVNTEAFF.